Shown below are 32 T cell receptor beta chains from a single sample sequenced in a study of shared clonotypes between healthy human individuals. Clones were read by immunoSEQ multiplex PCR, and TCRdb kept only the in-frame ones, dropping some. In the table there are fewer than 3 million clones, under 95% of which are singletons. What was sequenced was naive CD4+ T cells from PBMCs. Subset here: CD45RA+ positively selected. The receptors originated from a man younger than 35 in good health. Some clones in this sample may be carry-over from other donors' samples.

The rearrangement joins TRBV25-1 to TRBJ1-3, with TRBD1 as a possible D gene (6 bases). V lost 1 base and J 3 bases, leaving 16 bases between the germline ends. Germline V gives CDR1 MGHDK, CDR2 SYGVNS. The CDR3 consists of 17 residues. CDR3 residues: CASSESAGVGGGNTIYF. DNA of the CDR3: TGTGCCAGCAGTGAATCCGCAGGGGTGGGGGGTGGAAACACCATATATTTT. Together with reference TRBV25-1 and TRBJ1-3, the CDR3 gives the full variable domain: EADIYQTPRYLVIGTGKKITLECSQTMGHDKMYWYQQDPGMELHLIHYSYGVNSTEKGDLSSESTVSRIRTEHFPLTLESARPSHTSQYLCASSESAGVGGGNTIYFGEGSWLTVV.

The chain uses TRBV7-2 and TRBJ2-2; either TRBD1 or TRBD2 may fit D (7 bases each). The germline V gene encodes CDR1 SGHTA and CDR2 FQGNSA. The V and J ends lost 1 base and 5 bases respectively, with 20 bases between them. The CDR3 has 18 amino acids. The CDR3 loop reads CASSLEGAGRERTGELFF. CDR3 DNA: TGTGCCAGCAGCTTAGAGGGGGCGGGGCGGGAGAGAACCGGGGAGCTGTTTTTT.

This sequence joins TRBV18 and TRBJ2-6; D gene uncertain. The CDR3 is 15 amino acids. The germline V gene has CDR1 KGHSH and CDR2 LQKENI. V was pared by 6 bases and J by 0 bases, with 9 bases between. The CDR3 DNA reads TGTGCCAGCTCGGAAGCTCGCTCTGGGGCCAACGTCCTGACTTTC. It specifies CASSEARSGANVLTF. The whole variable domain, remainder taken from reference TRBV18 and TRBJ2-6, is NAGVMQNPRHLVRRRGQEARLRCSPMKGHSHVYWYRQLPEEGLKFMVYLQKENIIDESGMPKERFSAEFPKEGPSILRIQQVVRGDSAAYFCASSEARSGANVLTFGAGSRLTVL.

V usage is TRBV5-6 and J usage is TRBJ1-1; D call uncertain. V shed 4 bases and J shed 5 bases, with 15 bases lying between them. CDR1 and CDR2 (germline): SGHDT, YYEEEE. This CDR3 region has 14 residues. The CDR3 spells CASSPRVAGTEAFF. The CDR3 DNA reads TGTGCCAGCAGCCCCCGGGTCGCGGGAACTGAAGCTTTCTTT.

The chain combines TRBV18 with TRBJ2-7, with D maybe TRBD2 (5 bases). Trimming shortened V by 3 bases and J by 2 bases, and 14 bases separated the two germline ends. CDR3 size: 15 residues. CDR1 and CDR2 from the germline V gene are KGHSH and LQKENI. The CDR3 bases are TGTGCCAGCTCACCGCCCCTAGCTCCCACCTACGAGCAGTACTTC. This gives the protein CASSPPLAPTYEQYF. Based on the CDR3 plus reference TRBV18 and TRBJ2-7, the full variable domain is NAGVMQNPRHLVRRRGQEARLRCSPMKGHSHVYWYRQLPEEGLKFMVYLQKENIIDESGMPKERFSAEFPKEGPSILRIQQVVRGDSAAYFCASSPPLAPTYEQYFGPGTRLTVT.

The chain is built from TRBV14 and TRBJ1-1, with 7 bases fitting TRBD1. The CDR3 is made up of 16 amino acids. The germline CDR1 and CDR2 sequences are SGHDN and FVKESK. The J segment lost 1 base and the V segment lost 2 bases, leaving 7 bases of the junction unmatched. CDR3 DNA: TGTGCCAGCAGCCAATGGGGGACAGCAAGGAACACTGAAGCTTTCTTT. The encoded protein is CASSQWGTARNTEAFF.

V is TRBV4-2 and J is TRBJ2-2; D remains ambiguous. The ends were cut back, 3 bases at V and 3 bases at J, with 11 bases in the middle. CDR1 and CDR2 from the germline V gene are LGHNA and YNFKEQ. The CDR3 covers 15 residues. In nucleotides, the CDR3 is TGTGCCAGCAGCCAGCCCTCCTGGGACACCGGGGAGCTGTTTTTT. Protein: CASSQPSWDTGELFF.

The chain is built from TRBV7-3 and TRBJ2-2; D may correspond to TRBD1 or TRBD2 (6 bases each). The CDR3 contains 15 residues. Looked up from germline, CDR1 is SGHTA and CDR2 is FQGTGA. Trimming pared 5 bases from V and 3 bases from J, leaving 13 bases between. The CDR3 sequence is CASSLTRGDTGELFF. CDR3 nucleotides: TGTGCCAGCAGCCTCACGAGGGGGGACACCGGGGAGCTGTTTTTT.

As to this clone: Other DNA sequences from this sample encode an identical CDR3 as well. The rearrangement joins TRBV28 to TRBJ1-2; the match to TRBD1 covers 7 bases. This CDR3 contains 14 residues. Germline CDR1 reads MDHEN; CDR2 reads SYDVKM. Trimming took 6 bases from V and 2 from J; bases not matched to a gene: 6. The CDR3 sequence: CASSPGGANYGYTF. The CDR3 DNA reads as TGTGCCAGCAGCCCAGGGGGGGCAAACTATGGCTACACCTTC.

V and J are TRBV5-1 and TRBJ1-1; unclear D gene. V lost 3 bases, J lost 0 bases, and 12 bases lay in between. Germline V gives CDR1 SGHRS, CDR2 YFSETQ. The CDR3 runs to 15 residues. CDR3 loop: CASSSTTVLNTEAFF. In DNA, the CDR3 is TGCGCCAGCAGCTCAACTACAGTTTTGAACACTGAAGCTTTCTTT.

The genes are TRBV19 and TRBJ2-3; D not certain. The CDR3 has 14 amino acids. Germline V gives CDR1 LNHDA, CDR2 SQIVND (reference sequence). The V and J ends lost 6 bases and 1 base respectively, with 11 bases between them. The chain's CDR3 is CASSRGLRTDTQYF. CDR3 sequence (DNA): TGTGCCAGTAGCCGTGGGTTACGCACAGATACGCAGTATTTT. Supplemented by reference TRBV19 and TRBJ2-3, the full variable domain reads DGGITQSPKYLFRKEGQNVTLSCEQNLNHDAMYWYRQDPGQGLRLIYYSQIVNDFQKGDIAEGYSVSREKKESFPLTVTSAQKNPTAFYLCASSRGLRTDTQYFGPGTRLTVL.

This chain joins TRBV5-1 and TRBJ2-2; weak D call: TRBD2 (5 bases). The length of the CDR3 is 16 residues. V was trimmed by 2 bases and J by 1 base, leaving 12 bases between them. Per the germline V gene, CDR1 is SGHRS and CDR2 is YFSETQ. The CDR3 is CASSFRVAGNTGELFF. The CDR3 DNA reads TGCGCCAGCAGCTTTAGGGTTGCGGGGAACACCGGGGAGCTGTTTTTT.

In its sample, this clone was seen once. The gene calls are TRBV5-1 and TRBJ2-7; D unresolved. Germline CDR1 SGHRS, CDR2 YFSETQ. V lost 4 bases and J lost 7, with 15 bases in between. The CDR3 is made up of 13 amino acids. CDR3 amino acids: CASSPGDSREQYF. CDR3 sequence (DNA): TGCGCCAGCAGCCCGGGTGATAGCCGAGAGCAGTACTTC.

The V gene is TRBV5-1, the J gene TRBJ2-5, with D perhaps TRBD1 (6 bases). With 3 bases removed from V and 3 bases from J, the gap between germline ends came to 15 bases. There are 15 residues in the CDR3. Germline CDR1 SGHRS, CDR2 YFSETQ. The CDR3 region is CASSSTNQGKETQYF. CDR3 nucleotide sequence: TGCGCCAGCAGCTCAACAAATCAGGGGAAAGAGACCCAGTACTTC.

The V call is TRBV7-9, the J call TRBJ2-7; the D gene is possibly TRBD1 (6 bases). The germline V and J ends were trimmed by 8 bases and 0 bases, with 14 bases remaining between them. Per germline, CDR1 SEHNR and CDR2 FQNEAQ (reference sequence). The CDR3 has 14 residues. CDR3: CASSMRGSSYEQYF. The CDR3 nucleotides are TGTGCCAGCTCCATGAGGGGGAGCTCCTACGAGCAGTACTTC.

CDR3 in amino acids: CASRPGTSGGNEQFF. The CDR3 DNA reads as TGTGCCAGCAGGCCAGGGACTAGCGGAGGGAATGAGCAGTTCTTC. The rearrangement links TRBV2 to TRBJ2-1, with 11 bases matching TRBD2. The germline gives CDR1 SNHLY, CDR2 FYNNEI. The V and J ends lost 6 bases and 7 bases, in that order; junction bases with no gene match: 8. The CDR3 consists of 15 residues.

The chain couples TRBV6-1 to TRBJ2-2; TRBD1 matches at 8 bases. The CDR3 spans 15 residues. Per the germline V gene, CDR1 is MNHNS and CDR2 is SASEGT. J was trimmed by 6 bases and V by 6 bases; bases with no gene match: 9. CDR3 nucleotides: TGTGCCAGCAGGTCGGGACAGGTCAAGGCCGGGGAGCTGTTTTTT. This encodes CASRSGQVKAGELFF.

About this clone: The sample carries other DNA sequences with the same CDR3. This chain links TRBV5-1 with TRBJ2-5; the D gene is possibly TRBD2 (6 bases). The CDR3 is 14 residues long. The V end was cut by 0 bases, the J end by 4 bases, with 10 bases between. The V gene's germline CDR1 is SGHRS and CDR2 YFSETQ. In DNA form, the CDR3 reads TGCGCCAGCAGCTTGGGCGGGACGCTAGAGACCCAGTACTTC. Residues: CASSLGGTLETQYF. Full variable domain (missing parts from reference TRBV5-1 and TRBJ2-5): KAGVTQTPRYLIKTRGQQVTLSCSPISGHRSVSWYQQTPGQGLQFLFEYFSETQRNKGNFPGRFSGRQFSNSRSEMNVSTLELGDSALYLCASSLGGTLETQYFGPGTRLLVL.

The chain joins TRBV5-4 to TRBJ2-3; perhaps TRBD2 as D (5 bases). The CDR3 is made up of 14 amino acids. The V gene lost 2 bases and the J gene lost 5 bases, with 12 bases spanning the gap. Per germline, CDR1 SGHNT and CDR2 YYREEE (reference sequence). CDR3: CASSLRTGKDTQYF. For the CDR3, the DNA is TGTGCCAGCAGCTTACGGACTGGGAAAGATACGCAGTATTTT. The variable domain in full, completed from reference TRBV5-4 and TRBJ2-3, reads ETGVTQSPTHLIKTRGQQVTLRCSSQSGHNTVSWYQQALGQGPQFIFQYYREEENGRGNFPPRFSGLQFPNYSSELNVNALELDDSALYLCASSLRTGKDTQYFGPGTRLTVL.

The rearrangement links TRBV28 to TRBJ1-2, with D uncertain. The CDR3 extends over 13 amino acids. CDR1 and CDR2 from the germline V gene are MDHEN and SYDVKM. V lost 7 bases to trimming and J lost 7 bases, with 16 bases between them. CDR3 sequence reads: CASTPKGPIGYTF. The CDR3 DNA sequence: TGTGCCAGCACCCCAAAGGGTCCGATTGGCTACACCTTC.

CDR3 residues: CAWSRTVRTDTQYF. In DNA form, the CDR3 reads TGTGCCTGGAGTCGGACGGTGCGCACAGATACGCAGTATTTT. The gene calls are TRBV30 and TRBJ2-3; D is unresolved. Per the germline V gene, CDR1 is GTSNPN and CDR2 is SVGIG (reference sequence). The CDR3 sequence is 14 residues long. Trimming cost V 2 bases and J 1 base, with 10 bases left between them.

The chain combines TRBV7-3 with TRBJ1-1, with 8 positions matching TRBD1. The ends lost 6 bases at V and 2 bases at J; junction bases unmatched: 11. CDR3 length: 16 residues. Germline assignment: CDR1 SGHTA and CDR2 FQGTGA. The CDR3 reads CASSRRGQGRNTEAFF. CDR3 DNA sequence: TGTGCCAGCAGTCGCAGGGGGCAGGGGAGAAACACTGAAGCTTTCTTT.

The V gene is TRBV5-1, the J gene TRBJ2-1, with 7 bases aligning to TRBD1. V dropped 0 bases and J dropped 0; count of bases not matched to a gene: 9. This CDR3 is 18 amino acids long. CDR1 is SGHRS and CDR2 is YFSETQ in the germline V gene. Here the CDR3 DNA reads TGCGCCAGCAGCTTGGGTCGGACAGGCATCAACTCCTACAATGAGCAGTTCTTC. This encodes CASSLGRTGINSYNEQFF.

This clone was observed once. This sequence joins TRBV10-3 and TRBJ1-3, with 8 nucleotides matching TRBD1. The J segment lost 0 bases and the V segment lost 6 bases, leaving 7 bases of the junction unmatched. Germline assignment: CDR1 ENHRY and CDR2 SYGVKD. The CDR3 extends over 16 amino acids. CDR3 region: CAISRTGPPSGNTIYF. As DNA, the CDR3 is TGTGCCATCAGCCGGACAGGGCCCCCCTCTGGAAACACCATATATTTT.

The chain joins TRBV11-2 to TRBJ1-2, with TRBD1 matching over 9 bases. J was trimmed by 2 bases and V by 5 bases; bases with no gene match: 9. Per the germline V gene, CDR1 is SGHAT and CDR2 is FQNNGV. The CDR3 has 16 residues. This CDR3 is CASSQGLGQGNYGYTF. The CDR3 DNA follows: TGTGCCAGCAGCCAGGGGTTGGGACAGGGAAACTATGGCTACACCTTC.

This clone was picked up one time. The rearrangement uses TRBV6-5 and TRBJ1-2, with a weak D call TRBD1 (5 bases). CDR1 is MNHEY, CDR2 SVGAGI, per germline. Trimming removed 5 bases at V and 4 bases at J, with 11 bases between. CDR3 size: 13 residues. Here the CDR3 DNA reads TGTGCCAGCAGTGAAACCGACAGCTATGGCTACACCTTC. It encodes CASSETDSYGYTF.

CDR3: CASSRLAGANTGELFF. The DNA of the CDR3 is TGTGCCAGCAGTCGACTAGCGGGAGCGAACACCGGGGAGCTGTTTTTT. This chain connects TRBV2 to TRBJ2-2; 12 bases are shared with TRBD2. CDR1 and CDR2 (germline): SNHLY, FYNNEI. The junction had 1 base not matched to a gene; V was cut back by 5 bases and J by 0 bases. This CDR3 spans 16 amino acids. Full variable domain (missing parts from reference TRBV2 and TRBJ2-2): EPEVTQTPSHQVTQMGQEVILRCVPISNHLYFYWYRQILGQKVEFLVSFYNNEISEKSEIFDDQFSVERPDGSNFTLKIRSTKLEDSAMYFCASSRLAGANTGELFFGEGSRLTVL.

The chain couples TRBV13 to TRBJ2-7; 15 bases map to TRBD2. Germline V lookup: CDR1 PRHDT, CDR2 FYEKMQ (reference sequence). The CDR3 spans 19 residues. The trim removed 5 bases at V and 1 base at J, leaving 12 bases unmatched. The chain's CDR3 is CASSPPRTSGRAASYEQYF. In DNA form, the CDR3 reads TGTGCCAGCAGCCCGCCGAGGACTAGCGGGAGGGCCGCGTCCTACGAGCAGTACTTC.

The chain carries TRBV27 and TRBJ2-1; 9 bases are shared with TRBD2. Germline trimming cut 2 bases from V and 7 bases from J; bases unmatched to any gene: 6. CDR3 length: 15 residues. Per germline, CDR1 MNHEY and CDR2 SMNVEV (reference sequence). CDR3 in amino acids: CASSLKAGGVNEQFF. The CDR3, as DNA: TGTGCCAGCAGTTTAAAGGCGGGAGGGGTGAATGAGCAGTTCTTC.

This clone was detected once. The chain combines TRBV28 with TRBJ2-6; 9 bases agree with TRBD1. V dropped 10 bases and J dropped 2; count of bases not matched to a gene: 3. The CDR3 is made up of 14 amino acids. Per the germline V gene, CDR1 is MDHEN and CDR2 is SYDVKM. This chain's CDR3 is CATWTGAGANVLTF. Here the CDR3 DNA reads TGTGCCACCTGGACAGGGGCTGGGGCCAACGTCCTGACTTTC.

This clone was observed a few times. The V call is TRBV28, the J call TRBJ1-1; 7 positions agree with TRBD1. Trimming at V came to 5 bases and at J to 7 bases, leaving 13 bases not matched to a gene. The germline V gene encodes CDR1 MDHEN and CDR2 SYDVKM. The CDR3 covers 15 residues. CDR3 sequence reads: CASSTRQGRNVEAFF. CDR3 DNA sequence: TGTGCCAGCAGTACTAGACAGGGTAGAAACGTTGAAGCTTTCTTT.

CDR3 coding DNA: TGTGCCAGCAGTGCCGGGAGGGGACAGGGGAAAAACATTCAGTACTTC. The encoded protein is CASSAGRGQGKNIQYF. This chain joins TRBV2 and TRBJ2-4, with TRBD1 matching over 10 bases. The CDR3 has 16 residues. Germline CDR1 SNHLY, CDR2 FYNNEI. V gave up 4 bases and J gave up 4 bases; unmatched junction bases: 7.